This T cell receptor beta chain was identified during a study of blood T cells in healthy people across ages. A J-beta primer mix and a sample-barcoded 5' primer were used in a second PCR of roughly 6 to 11 cycles. MiXCR, applied by TCRdb to the 5' RACE reads, yields one record per CDR3 protein. The data show about 580,000 distinct CDR3 sequences, with roughly 43% seen just once and just under 25% held by the top ten. Findings of the study overall: Roughly linearly, TCR beta diversity per million T cells fell as age increased.

About this clonotype: What it recognizes is unknown. This could be a read error, since a much larger clone is one nucleotide away.

Germline CDR1 SEHNR, CDR2 FQNEAQ (reference sequence). This CDR3 region has 16 residues. V gave up 2 bases and J gave up 6 bases; unmatched junction bases: 9. Source material: blood. The receptor's source is a man older than 75 in good health. The chain couples TRBV7-9 to TRBJ2-3, with TRBD2 matching over 9 bases. CDR3 residues: CASSLRASSGSDTQYF. CDR3 nucleotides: TGTGCCAGCAGCTTAAGGGCGAGTAGCGGGAGCGATACGCAGTATTTT.